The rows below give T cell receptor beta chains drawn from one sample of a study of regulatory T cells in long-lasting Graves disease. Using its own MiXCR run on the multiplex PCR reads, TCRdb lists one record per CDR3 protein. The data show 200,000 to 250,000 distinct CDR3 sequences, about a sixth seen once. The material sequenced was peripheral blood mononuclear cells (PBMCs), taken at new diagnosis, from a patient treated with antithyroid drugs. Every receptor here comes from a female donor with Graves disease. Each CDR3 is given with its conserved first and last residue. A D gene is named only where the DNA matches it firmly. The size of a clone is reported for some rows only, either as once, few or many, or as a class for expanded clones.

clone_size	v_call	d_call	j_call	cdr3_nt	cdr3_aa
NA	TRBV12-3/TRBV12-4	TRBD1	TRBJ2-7	TGTGCCAGCAGTTTTGGGACAGGGCGGCACGAGCAGTACTTC	CASSFGTGRHEQYF
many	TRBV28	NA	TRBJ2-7	TGTGCCAGCACCTCCCGTGGGGCCTTCTCCTACGAGCAGTACTTC	CASTSRGAFSYEQYF
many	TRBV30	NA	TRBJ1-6	TGTGCCTGGAGTGGGGGGAGCTCCTATAATTCACCCCTCCACTTT	CAWSGGSSYNSPLHF
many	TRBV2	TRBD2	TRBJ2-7	TGTGCCAGCAGTGTCGGGCTAGCGGGGTACTACGAGCAGTACTTC	CASSVGLAGYYEQYF
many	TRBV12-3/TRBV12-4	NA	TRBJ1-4	TGTGCCAGCAAATGGGGACGGGCAACTAATGAAAAACTGTTTTTT	CASKWGRATNEKLFF
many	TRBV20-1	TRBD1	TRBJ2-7	TGCAGTGCTAGTTATGGTGCAGGGGGCTACGAGCAGTACTTC	CSASYGAGGYEQYF
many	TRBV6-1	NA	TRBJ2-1	TGTGCCAGCAGTCCCATTGTTCGTTCCCATGAGCAGTTCTTC	CASSPIVRSHEQFF
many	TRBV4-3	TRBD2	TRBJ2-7	TGCGCCAGCAGCCAATCGACTAGCGGGAGCTACGAGCAGTACTTC	CASSQSTSGSYEQYF
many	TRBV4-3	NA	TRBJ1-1	TGCGCCAGCAGCCAGGACCTACAAGGGCGGGACACTGAAGCTTTCTTT	CASSQDLQGRDTEAFF
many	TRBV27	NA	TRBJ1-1	TGTGCCACCAGACAGAACACTGAAGCTTTCTTT	CATRQNTEAFF
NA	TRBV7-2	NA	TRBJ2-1	TGTGCCAGCAGCTCGGGTATAGAGCAGTTCTTC	CASSSGIEQFF
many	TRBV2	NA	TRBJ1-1	TGTGCCAGCAGGGGGATACAGGGCAAGAACACTGAAGCTTTCTTT	CASRGIQGKNTEAFF
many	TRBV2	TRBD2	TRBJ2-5	TGTGCCAGCAACAGCGGGCCCGGGGGGCAAGAGACCCAGTACTTC	CASNSGPGGQETQYF
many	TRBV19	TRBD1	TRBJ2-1	TGTGCCAGTAGTATAGCCGGGACAGGGGATGACAATGAGCAGTTCTTC	CASSIAGTGDDNEQFF
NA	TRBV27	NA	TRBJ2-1	TGTGCCACTTCCTCGGGACTCCGCGATGAGCAGTTCTTC	CATSSGLRDEQFF
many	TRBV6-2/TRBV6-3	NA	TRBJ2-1	TGTGCCAGCAGTTACGACGCGATATCCTACAATGAGCAGTTCTTC	CASSYDAISYNEQFF
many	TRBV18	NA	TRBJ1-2	TGTGCCAGCTCACCGAAAGCCCCCGGGACACTTTATGGCTACACCTTC	CASSPKAPGTLYGYTF
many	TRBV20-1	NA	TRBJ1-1	TGCAGTGCTAGAGAAAACTCAGGAGGGGAAGCTTTCTTT	CSARENSGGEAFF
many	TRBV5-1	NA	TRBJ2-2	TGTGCCAGCAGCTTGGATCCCGGGCAGAACACCGGGGAGCTGTTTTTT	CASSLDPGQNTGELFF
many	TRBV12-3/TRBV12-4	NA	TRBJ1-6	TGTGCCAGCAGCTCCGGACAGATGAGTAATTCACCCCTCCACTTT	CASSSGQMSNSPLHF
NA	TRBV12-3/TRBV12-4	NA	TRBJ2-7	TGTGCCAGCAGTCCTAACCTGGCCAGGGGCGACGAGCAGTACTTC	CASSPNLARGDEQYF
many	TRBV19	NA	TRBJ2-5	TGTGCCAGTAGTTTCCCACGGGGCGGTGCGGAGACCCAGTACTTC	CASSFPRGGAETQYF
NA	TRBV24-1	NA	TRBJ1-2	TGTGCCACCAGTGATTTCGGCCATGGGTATGGCTACACCTTC	CATSDFGHGYGYTF
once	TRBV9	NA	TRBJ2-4	TGTGCCAGCAGCGTAGGAGGAGTCTGGAACATTCAGTACTTC	CASSVGGVWNIQYF
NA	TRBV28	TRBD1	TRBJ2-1	TGTGCCAGCGCCCTTGGGGACAGGGACTACAATGAGCAGTTCTTC	CASALGDRDYNEQFF
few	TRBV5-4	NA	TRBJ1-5	TGTGCCAGCAGCTTGGGGGGGATCACCCAATCAGCCCAGCATTTT	CASSLGGITQSAQHF
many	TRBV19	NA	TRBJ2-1	TGTGCCAGTAGTATCGACACTGATGAGCAGTTCTTC	CASSIDTDEQFF
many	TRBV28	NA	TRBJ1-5	TGTGCCAGCAGCCAAACTCAGGGGAATCAGCCCCAGCATTTT	CASSQTQGNQPQHF
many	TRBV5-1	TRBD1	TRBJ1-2	TGCGCCAGCAGCGCCTCAGGGGGCAATGGCTACACCTTC	CASSASGGNGYTF
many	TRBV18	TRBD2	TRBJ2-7	TGTGCCAGCTCAAAGACTAGCGGGAGTTACGAGCAGTACTTC	CASSKTSGSYEQYF
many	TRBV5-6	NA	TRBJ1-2	TGTGCCAGCATCCCCTTCGGAGTTAAATATGGCTACACCTTC	CASIPFGVKYGYTF
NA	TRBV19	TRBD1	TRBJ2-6	TGTGCCAGTTCGGGACAGAGCGTTTCTGGGGCCAACGTCCTGACTTTC	CASSGQSVSGANVLTF
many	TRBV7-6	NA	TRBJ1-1	TGTGCCAGCAGCTTAGTTGGGTTCGAAACTGAAGCTTTCTTT	CASSLVGFETEAFF
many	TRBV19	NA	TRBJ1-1	TGTGCCAGTAGTGGTTGGGGGGCCGGGAACACTGAAGCTTTCTTT	CASSGWGAGNTEAFF
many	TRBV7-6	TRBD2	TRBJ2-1	TGTGCCAGCAGCTTAGCGACTAGCTCCCTAGGGAATGAGCAGTTCTTC	CASSLATSSLGNEQFF
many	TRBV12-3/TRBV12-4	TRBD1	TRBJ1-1	TGTGCCAGCAGGCCAGGGGGCCAGGGGACTGAAGCTTTCTTT	CASRPGGQGTEAFF
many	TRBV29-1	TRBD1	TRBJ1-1	TGCAGCGTCCGGACAGGGGGTAACACTGAAGCTTTCTTT	CSVRTGGNTEAFF
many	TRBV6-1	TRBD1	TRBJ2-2	TGTGCCAGCAGGACAGGGTCGATTACCGGGGAGCTGTTTTTT	CASRTGSITGELFF
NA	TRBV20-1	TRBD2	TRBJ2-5	TGCAGTGCCTTTGGCGGGAGGGGAGGAGAGACCCAGTACTTC	CSAFGGRGGETQYF
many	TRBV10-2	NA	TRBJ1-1	TGCGCCAGCAGTGAGTCAGCTTTAATGAACACTGAAGCTTTCTTT	CASSESALMNTEAFF
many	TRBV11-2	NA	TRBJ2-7	TGTGCCAGCAGCTTAGATTTGGGACGGAACTCCTACGAGCAGTACTTC	CASSLDLGRNSYEQYF
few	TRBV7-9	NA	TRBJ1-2	TGTGCCAGCAGCTTAGCCGGGGGATTAGTTGGCTACACCTTC	CASSLAGGLVGYTF
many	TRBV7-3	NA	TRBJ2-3	TGTGCCAGCAGCTCAACCCTCACAGATACGCAGTATTTT	CASSSTLTDTQYF
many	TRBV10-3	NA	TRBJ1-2	TGTGCCATCCCTGGGGGAGACCAATCACTGATCTATGGCTACACCTTC	CAIPGGDQSLIYGYTF
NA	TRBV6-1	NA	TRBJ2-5	TGTGCCAGCAGTAGGGAGGTGCTTAAAGAGACCCAGTACTTC	CASSREVLKETQYF